One T cell receptor beta chain is described in this entry. The data are from a study of T cell responses to AZD1222 COVID-19 vaccine. Germline CDR1 and CDR2: KGHSH and LQKENI. The CDR3 loop spans 16 amino acids. V was trimmed by 3 bases and J by 8 bases, leaving 19 bases between them. TCRdb's copy holds only in-frame clones and misses some; the assay was immunoSEQ multiplex PCR. Here the sample spans some 150,000 clones, around 90% being singletons. This specimen consisted of peripheral blood, obtained 28 days after the second dose of the MenACWY control vaccine. The gene calls are TRBV18 and TRBJ1-4; the D is unclear. This clonotype originated in an adult who received the MenACWY meningococcal vaccine as a control. The CDR3: CASSPLKEGAQEKLFF. The CDR3 DNA is TGTGCCAGCTCACCCCTGAAAGAGGGCGCTCAGGAAAAACTGTTTTTT.